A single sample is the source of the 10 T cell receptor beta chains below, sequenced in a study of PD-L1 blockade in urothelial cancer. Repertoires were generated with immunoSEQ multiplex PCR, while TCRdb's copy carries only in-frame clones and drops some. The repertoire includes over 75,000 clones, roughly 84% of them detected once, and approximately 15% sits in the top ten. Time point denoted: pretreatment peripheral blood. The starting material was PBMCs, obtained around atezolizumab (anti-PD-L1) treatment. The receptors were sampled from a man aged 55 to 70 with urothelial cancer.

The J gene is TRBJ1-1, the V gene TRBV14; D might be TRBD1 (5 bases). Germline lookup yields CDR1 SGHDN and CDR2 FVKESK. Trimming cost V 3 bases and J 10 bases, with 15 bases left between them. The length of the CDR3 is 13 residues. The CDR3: CASSHFTGGGAFF. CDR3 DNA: TGTGCCAGCAGCCACTTTACGGGGGGAGGAGCTTTCTTT. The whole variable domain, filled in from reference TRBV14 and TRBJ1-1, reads EAGVTQFPSHSVIEKGQTVTLRCDPISGHDNLYWYRRVMGKEIKFLLHFVKESKQDESGMPNNRFLAERTGGTYSTLKVQPAELEDSGVYFCASSHFTGGGAFFGQGTRLTVV.

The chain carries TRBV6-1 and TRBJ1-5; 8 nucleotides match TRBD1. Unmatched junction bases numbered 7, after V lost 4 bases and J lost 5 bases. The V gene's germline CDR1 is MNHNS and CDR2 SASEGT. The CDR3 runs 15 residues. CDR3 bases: TGTGCCAGCAGTGGACGGACAGGGTCAGATCAGCCCCAGCATTTT. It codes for CASSGRTGSDQPQHF.

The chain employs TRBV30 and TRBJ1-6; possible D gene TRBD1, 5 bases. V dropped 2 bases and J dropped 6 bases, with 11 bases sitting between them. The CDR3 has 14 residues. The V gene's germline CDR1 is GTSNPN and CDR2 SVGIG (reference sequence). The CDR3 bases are TGTGCCTGGAGTAGCAGGGTCCCTAATTCACCCCTCCACTTT. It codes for CAWSSRVPNSPLHF.

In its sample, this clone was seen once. The CDR3 coding sequence is TGCGCCAGCAGCATCGACAGGGTGAATGAAAAACTGTTTTTT. Protein: CASSIDRVNEKLFF. The V call is TRBV5-1, the J call TRBJ1-4, with 7 bases lining up with TRBD1. CDR3 length: 14 amino acids. V was clipped by 4 bases and J by 5 bases; unmatched bases: 5. CDR1 SGHRS and CDR2 YFSETQ come from the germline V gene. The full variable domain, with the rest looked up from reference TRBV5-1 and TRBJ1-4, is KAGVTQTPRYLIKTRGQQVTLSCSPISGHRSVSWYQQTPGQGLQFLFEYFSETQRNKGNFPGRFSGRQFSNSRSEMNVSTLELGDSALYLCASSIDRVNEKLFFGSGTQLSVL.

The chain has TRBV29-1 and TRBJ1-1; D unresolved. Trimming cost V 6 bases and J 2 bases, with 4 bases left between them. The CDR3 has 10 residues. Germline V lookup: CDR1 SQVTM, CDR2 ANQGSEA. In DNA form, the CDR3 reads TGCAGCGTATCAAACACTGAAGCTTTCTTT. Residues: CSVSNTEAFF. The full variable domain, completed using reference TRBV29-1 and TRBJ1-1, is SAVISQKPSRDICQRGTSLTIQCQVDSQVTMMFWYRQQPGQSLTLIATANQGSEATYESGFVIDKFPISRPNLTFSTLTVSNMSPEDSSIYLCSVSNTEAFFGQGTRLTVV.

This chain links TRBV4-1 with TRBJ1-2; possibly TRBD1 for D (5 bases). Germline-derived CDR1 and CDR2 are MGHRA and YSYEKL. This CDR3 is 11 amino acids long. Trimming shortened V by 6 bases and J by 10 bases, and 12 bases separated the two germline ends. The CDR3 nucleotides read TGCGCCAGCAGTCAAACCAGGGTCTACACCTTC. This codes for CASSQTRVYTF.

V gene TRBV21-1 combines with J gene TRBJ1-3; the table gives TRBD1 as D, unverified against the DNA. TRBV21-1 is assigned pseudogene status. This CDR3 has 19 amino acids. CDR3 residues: CASSNSRDRGTCSGNTIYF. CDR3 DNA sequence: TGTGCCAGCAGCAATTCCCGGGACAGGGGAACGTGCTCTGGAAACACCATATATTTT.

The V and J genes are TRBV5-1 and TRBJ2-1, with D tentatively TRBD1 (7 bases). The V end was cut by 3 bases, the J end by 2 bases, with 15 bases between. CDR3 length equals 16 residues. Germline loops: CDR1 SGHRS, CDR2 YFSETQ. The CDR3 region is CASSWGDRTTYNEQFF. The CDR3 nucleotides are TGCGCCAGCAGCTGGGGGGACAGAACCACCTACAATGAGCAGTTCTTC.

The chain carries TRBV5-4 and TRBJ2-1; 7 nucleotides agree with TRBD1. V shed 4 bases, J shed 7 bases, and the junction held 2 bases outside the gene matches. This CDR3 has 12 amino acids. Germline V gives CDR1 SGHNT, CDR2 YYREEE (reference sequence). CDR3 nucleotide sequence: TGTGCCAGCAGCCAGGACAGGAATGAGCAGTTCTTC. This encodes CASSQDRNEQFF.

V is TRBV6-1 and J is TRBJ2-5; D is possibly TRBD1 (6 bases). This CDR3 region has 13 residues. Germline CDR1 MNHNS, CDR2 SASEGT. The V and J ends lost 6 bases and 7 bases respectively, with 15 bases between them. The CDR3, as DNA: TGTGCCAGCAGGTCAGGGGACGCTGGGACCCAGTACTTC. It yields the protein CASRSGDAGTQYF.